This is a list of T cell receptor beta chains from one sample in a study of blood T cell repertoires in COVID-19. This table comes from immunoSEQ multiplex PCR, and its TCRdb copy is limited to in-frame clones, with some not included. The sample includes 150,000 to 200,000 clones, about nine tenths of them seen just once. Sequencing input: peripheral blood. These receptors all stem from a man between 18 and 35 years old who had recovered from COVID-19. Each CDR3 is given without its conserved first and last residue. The order of the fields is V gene, CDR3 protein.

v_gene: TRBV11-2; CDR3aa: ASSFLAGGNTGELF
v_gene: TRBV7-8; CDR3aa: ASNLLPRGLETQY
v_gene: TRBV27; CDR3aa: ASSLLAGGYEQY
v_gene: TRBV7-9; CDR3aa: ASSLGSTLLEQY
v_gene: TRBV7-2; CDR3aa: ASSLGKSGSGWETQY
v_gene: TRBV27; CDR3aa: ASSRARTYEQY
v_gene: TRBV4-3; CDR3aa: ASSQEITTGREQY
v_gene: TRBV28; CDR3aa: ASRDPAGGIQY
v_gene: TRBV6-5; CDR3aa: ASSSQGGQSTDTQY
v_gene: TRBV6-2/TRBV6-3; CDR3aa: ASSSPGAAYTEAF
v_gene: TRBV9; CDR3aa: ASSADSGRAPYNEQF
v_gene: TRBV28; CDR3aa: ASSPVNYGYT
v_gene: TRBV12-3/TRBV12-4; CDR3aa: ASSGVLAEQF
v_gene: TRBV24-1; CDR3aa: ATSDVGTGYTDTQY
v_gene: TRBV4-1; CDR3aa: ASSQRGQDNYGYT
v_gene: TRBV5-1; CDR3aa: ASSLDERGGTDTQY
v_gene: TRBV6-5; CDR3aa: ASRTTGDTQY
v_gene: TRBV7-3; CDR3aa: ASSLMGGEADTQY
v_gene: TRBV11-2; CDR3aa: ASSVDYAHNEQF
v_gene: TRBV5-6; CDR3aa: ASSRDRGMNTEAF
v_gene: TRBV24-1; CDR3aa: ATSDTSASGSYNEQF
v_gene: TRBV13; CDR3aa: ASSLDSSSGNTIY
v_gene: TRBV7-8; CDR3aa: ASSLGGSGGSEQY
v_gene: TRBV11-3; CDR3aa: ASSLGQGEQETQY
v_gene: TRBV28; CDR3aa: ASSQTPWTVYSNQPQH
v_gene: TRBV5-6; CDR3aa: ASSRPFGLAGQETQY
v_gene: TRBV3-1/TRBV3-2; CDR3aa: ASSQDWAGSPLH
v_gene: TRBV27; CDR3aa: ASSLGRGHNEQF
v_gene: TRBV9; CDR3aa: ASSVGSGGPRDTQY
v_gene: TRBV27; CDR3aa: ASSPGTGGTNEKLF
v_gene: TRBV5-1; CDR3aa: ASSLVTSGGNEQF
v_gene: TRBV24-1; CDR3aa: ATSDTSSTDTQY
v_gene: TRBV7-6; CDR3aa: ASSLRQTRTGELF